This T cell receptor (beta chain) was retrieved from a study of cytomegalovirus exposure and HLA in healthy donors. Amplification used 60 Vbeta primers and 13 Jbeta primers. Sequencing used immunoSEQ multiplex PCR; TCRdb keeps in-frame clones, though not all of them. Of about 200,000 clones listed, more than 60% are singletons. In regard to this clone: A junction boundary mismatches the germline segment, possibly from a read error.

The CDR3 extends over 15 amino acids. Germline CDR1 reads SEHNR; CDR2 reads FQNEAQ (reference sequence). The rearrangement links TRBV7-9 to TRBJ2-3; 7 bases are a match to TRBD1. The TCR sequence derives from a man aged 45-65 years in good health and CMV-seronegative. Material for sequencing was PBMCs. This CDR3 is CSSSPTGSLTDTQYF. The CDR3 DNA follows: TGTTCCAGCAGCCCGACAGGGAGTCTCACAGATACGCAGTATTTT.